The 25 T cell receptor beta chains presented below share a single source sample, sequenced in a study of tumor and adjacent non-tumor tissue in lung cancer. A modified ARM-PCR protocol with three rounds of nested PCR amplified TCRbeta. TCRdb recomputed calls from the multiplex PCR reads with MiXCR, one row per CDR3 protein. The sample contains under 95,000 distinct CDR3 sequences, roughly 80% of which appear only once. The template was RNA from unsorted bulk tissue. Distant lung tissue was collected more than 3 cm away from the tumor edge. The sequenced sample consisted of distant non-tumor lung tissue. These receptors were taken from a man aged 55 to 70 with non-small cell lung cancer.

For this clonotype: Germline and junction disagree at one end, which may indicate a read error. The chain couples TRBV11-2 to TRBJ2-7, with D uncertain. The germline gives CDR1 SGHAT, CDR2 FQNNGV. This CDR3 has 14 amino acids. The CDR3 region is CASSLDGSAYEQYF. Written as DNA, the CDR3 is TGTGCCAGTAGCTTAGACGGAAGTGCCTACGAGCAGTACTTC.

The V call is TRBV12-3 or TRBV12-4, the J call TRBJ2-1, with a weak D call TRBD1 (6 bases). V lost 7 bases and J lost 2, with 18 bases in between. CDR3 length: 16 amino acids. As DNA, the CDR3 is TGTGCCAGCAATGCTGATAGGGGACATCCCTACAATGAGCAGTTCTTC. Translated, it gives CASNADRGHPYNEQFF.

A word on this clonotype: Given a much more abundant clone one base away, this may be a read error. CDR3 sequence (DNA): TGCTGTGCTAGAGATCTAAAGGGGGCGAACACCGGGGAGCTGTTTTTT. Its protein product is CCARDLKGANTGELFF. The chain is built from TRBV20-1 and TRBJ2-2; possible D gene TRBD1, 6 bases. The CDR3 is 16 amino acids. From germline, CDR1 is DFQATT and CDR2 SNEGSKA (reference sequence).

This clonotype was detected ten times or more. J is TRBJ2-7 and V is TRBV5-5; perhaps TRBD1 as D (6 bases). Trimming removed 1 base at V and 2 bases at J, with 10 bases between. The CDR3 runs to 14 residues. CDR1 and CDR2 (germline): SGHKS, YYEKEE (reference sequence). CDR3 nucleotide sequence: TGTGCCAGCAGCTTGACAGGGAAAGCCTACGAGCAGTACTTC. Encoded protein: CASSLTGKAYEQYF.

As regards this clonotype: At one end the junction does not follow the germline gene, possibly because of a read error. The chain couples TRBV11-2 to TRBJ2-6, with TRBD1 matching 7 bases. CDR3 length: 19 residues. CDR1 and CDR2 (germline): SGHAT, FQNNGV. CDR3 sequence reads: CASSLLPKDRPSRANVLTF. The CDR3 DNA is TGTGCCAGTAGCTTACTTCCAAAGGACAGGCCCTCTCGGGCCAACGTCCTGACTTTC.

V usage is TRBV20-1 and J usage is TRBJ2-7, with 8 positions matching TRBD1. Losses at the gene ends were 3 bases for V and 5 bases for J; bases not matched to a gene: 9. Germline CDR1 DFQATT, CDR2 SNEGSKA (reference sequence). This CDR3 has 14 amino acids. The CDR3 DNA reads as TGCAGTGCTAGTGGGGCGACAGGGGTCCACGAGCAGTACTTC. This gives the protein CSASGATGVHEQYF.

With regard to this clonotype: The junction and the germline gene differ at one end; a read error may be behind it. The V gene is TRBV12-3 or TRBV12-4, the J gene TRBJ2-3; no reliable D call. CDR3 length: 14 residues. The CDR3 nucleotides read TGTGTCAGCAGTTTAGATCGGCCCACAGATATGCAGTATTTT. Translation gives CVSSLDRPTDMQYF.

Of note for this clonotype: A junction boundary mismatches the germline segment, possibly from a read error. This chain joins TRBV11-2 and TRBJ2-5, with a tentative D call TRBD2 (7 bases). Germline-derived CDR1 and CDR2 are SGHAT and FQNNGV. The CDR3 is made up of 16 amino acids. CDR3 sequence: CTSSSRMGGPKEGQYF. CDR3 coding DNA: TGTACCAGCAGCTCGAGAATGGGGGGGCCGAAGGAGGGCCAGTACTTC.

DNA for the CDR3: TGTGCCAGCAGCCAAGACGTGGGAGGTGGGACTGGGGATCAGCCCCAGTATTTT. This gives the protein CASSQDVGGGTGDQPQYF. V gene TRBV4-2 combines with J gene TRBJ1-5; the D gene is possibly TRBD2 (6 bases). The J call may be wrong; the DNA end is better matched by TRBJ2-3. CDR1 is LGHNA and CDR2 is YNFKEQ in the germline V gene. This CDR3 has 18 amino acids.

For this clonotype: One junction end disagrees with the germline gene, perhaps due to a read error. This chain uses TRBV11-2 with TRBJ2-5, with TRBD2 identical over 7 bases. The germline gives CDR1 SGHAT, CDR2 FQNNGV. The CDR3 consists of 16 residues. The CDR3 sequence is CAISSTMGGPKEAQYF. CDR3 DNA: TGTGCCATCAGCTCCACAATGGGAGGGCCAAAGGAGGCCCAGTACTTC. Together with reference TRBV11-2 and TRBJ2-5, the CDR3 gives the full variable domain: EAGVAQSPRYKIIEKRQSVAFWCNPISGHATLYWYQQILGQGPKLLIQFQNNGVVDDSQLPKDRFSAERLKGVDSTLKIQPAKLEDSAVYLCAISSTMGGPKEAQYFGPGTRLLVL.

Worth noting for this clonotype: Possible read error: a much larger clone is one base away. The rearrangement links TRBV10-2 to TRBJ2-3; D is possibly TRBD2 (5 bases). Trimming took 8 bases from V and 2 from J, leaving 17 bases between them. The CDR3 is 15 amino acids. Germline CDR1 reads WSHSY; CDR2 reads SAAADI. The CDR3 sequence is CASGYPGKDTDTQYF. In DNA, the CDR3 is TGCGCCAGCGGTTATCCCGGGAAGGACACAGATACGCAGTATTTT.

This clonotype was seen a handful of times. The J gene is TRBJ2-4, the V gene TRBV29-1, with D possibly being TRBD2 (5 bases). V lost 7 bases to trimming and J lost 10 bases, with 14 bases between them. The CDR3 spans 11 residues. Germline V gene sequence: CDR1 SQVTM, CDR2 ANQGSEA. CDR3 DNA sequence: TGCAGCGGAGGTGGAGGAAAAATTCAGTACTTC. It yields the protein CSGGGGKIQYF. Full variable domain (rest looked up from reference TRBV29-1 and TRBJ2-4): SAVISQKPSRDICQRGTSLTIQCQVDSQVTMMFWYRQQPGQSLTLIATANQGSEATYESGFVIDKFPISRPNLTFSTLTVSNMSPEDSSIYLCSGGGGKIQYFGAGTRLSVL.

With regard to this clonotype: One junction end does not reproduce the germline sequence, and a read error may be involved. This chain links TRBV29-1 with TRBJ2-1; 8 nucleotides match TRBD2. CDR1 is SQVTM, CDR2 ANQGSEA, per germline. This CDR3 is built from 16 residues. The CDR3 DNA follows: TGCAGCCTGAAAGGGAACCGGGAGGGCACCTACAATGGGCAGTTCTTC. The encoded protein is CSLKGNREGTYNGQFF.

About this clonotype itself: Given the absence of the conserved phenylalanine or tryptophan at the CDR3 end, a read error is likely. The chain couples TRBV11-2 to TRBJ1-1, with D tentatively TRBD1 (5 bases). Trimming removed 5 bases at V and 3 bases at J, with 16 bases between. This CDR3 contains 15 residues. From germline, CDR1 is SGHAT and CDR2 FQNNGV. CDR3 DNA: TGTGCCAGCAGCCTTTTCCAGTGGGGGGACACTGAAGCTTTCTCT. It encodes CASSLFQWGDTEAFS.

Concerning this clonotype itself: Relative to the germline gene, one junction end is altered; a read error may explain this. V and J are TRBV6-1 and TRBJ2-1; 10 bases are a match to TRBD1. This CDR3 has 15 amino acids. The V gene's germline CDR1 is MNHNS and CDR2 SASEGT. CDR3 nucleotides: TGTGCCAACAGTGGGCGGACAGGGGGTAACAACGAGCAGTTCTTC. This gives the protein CANSGRTGGNNEQFF.

To note about this clonotype: A junction end diverges from the germline sequence, so it may reflect a read error. This sequence joins TRBV11-3 and TRBJ2-3, with D possibly TRBD1 on 6 matching bases. CDR1 and CDR2 (germline): SGHNT, YENEEA. The CDR3 runs 13 residues. CDR3 DNA: TGTGTCAGCAGCTTTCAGGGGATAGATACGCAGTATTTT. Translated, it gives CVSSFQGIDTQYF.

As for this clonotype: The conserved final phenylalanine or tryptophan is absent from the CDR3, which likely points to a read error. This rearrangement joins TRBV11-3 to TRBJ2-1; TRBD2 matches at 12 bases. Germline assignment: CDR1 SGHNT and CDR2 YENEEA. This CDR3 is built from 17 residues. The CDR3 region has the DNA TGTGCCAGCAGCTCAGATCGACTAGCGGGAGTAGGTAATGAACAGTTCATC. This encodes CASSSDRLAGVGNEQFI.

Of note for this clonotype: No conserved phenylalanine or tryptophan is present at the end of the CDR3, so a read error is the likely explanation. CDR3 loop: CASSISYDTQYL. For the CDR3, the DNA is TGTGCCAGCAGCATATCGTACGATACGCAGTATTTA. The V and J genes are TRBV11-1 and TRBJ2-3; D is unclear. CDR3 length: 12 amino acids. In germline, CDR1 is SGHAT, CDR2 FQDESV (reference sequence). V was trimmed by 5 bases and J by 6 bases, leaving 9 bases between them.

Worth noting for this clonotype: A junction end diverges from the germline sequence, so it may reflect a read error. V and J are TRBV7-9 and TRBJ2-7; TRBD2 is a possible D gene (6 bases). The CDR3 runs 14 residues. Germline lookup yields CDR1 SEHNR and CDR2 FQNEAQ (reference sequence). The CDR3 DNA follows: TGTGTCAGCAGCTTCTTAGCGGAGGGATACGAGCAGTACTTC. It yields the protein CVSSFLAEGYEQYF.

About this clonotype itself: This CDR3 fails to terminate in the conserved phenylalanine or tryptophan, so it likely reflects a read error. The V and J genes are TRBV5-4 and TRBJ2-5; D perhaps matches TRBD2 (6 bases). The ends were cut back, 5 bases at V and 5 bases at J, with 13 bases in the middle. CDR3 length: 13 residues. Germline V lookup: CDR1 SGHNT, CDR2 YYREEE (reference sequence). This CDR3 reads CASRGIAGETQYL. The CDR3 coding sequence is TGTGCCAGCAGAGGCATCGCGGGGGAGACCCAGTACTTA.

On this clonotype: Mismatch with germline at one junction end may stem from a read error. V and J are TRBV20-1 and TRBJ2-3; 11 bases are a match to TRBD2. The germline V gene has CDR1 DFQATT and CDR2 SNEGSKA (reference sequence). CDR3 size: 17 residues. This chain's CDR3 is CSASGLAVVGGTDTRYF. CDR3 coding DNA: TGCAGTGCCTCGGGACTAGCGGTGGTGGGGGGCACAGATACGCGGTATTTT.

A note on this clonotype: Given a much more abundant clone one base away, this may be a read error. CDR3 sequence: CSARAGQDQETQYF. The CDR3 DNA is TGCAGTGCTAGAGCGGGACAGGACCAAGAGACCCAGTACTTC. The genes are TRBV20-1 and TRBJ2-5; TRBD1 matches 8 bases. This CDR3 contains 14 residues. V shed 1 base and J 0 bases; nucleotides not matched to a gene: 1. Looked up from germline, CDR1 is DFQATT and CDR2 is SNEGSKA (reference sequence).

Comments on this clonotype: One junction end does not reproduce the germline sequence, and a read error may be involved. The gene calls are TRBV6-4 and TRBJ2-2; D perhaps matches TRBD1 (6 bases). The germline gives CDR1 MRHNA, CDR2 SNTAGT. The length of the CDR3 is 13 residues. This CDR3 is CASSTRDTGELLF. The CDR3 DNA reads as TGTGCCAGCAGCACAAGGGACACCGGGGAGCTGCTTTTT.

The chain couples TRBV11-3 to TRBJ2-5, with D perhaps TRBD1 (5 bases). This CDR3 region has 13 residues. Germline V gene sequence: CDR1 SGHNT, CDR2 YENEEA. In DNA, the CDR3 is TGTGGCAGTTCAGGGTCCGCACCCCGGACCCAGTACTTC. Translating it yields CGSSGSAPRTQYF.

Regarding this clonotype: No conserved phenylalanine or tryptophan is present at the end of the CDR3, so a read error is the likely explanation. This sequence joins TRBV6-5 and TRBJ2-6, with 10 bases fitting TRBD2. The ends lost 5 bases at V and 1 base at J; junction bases unmatched: 5. Per germline, CDR1 MNHEY and CDR2 SVGAGI. The CDR3 covers 17 residues. CDR3 sequence reads: CASSLAGASSGANVLTY. The CDR3 bases are TGTGCCAGCAGTCTAGCGGGAGCCAGTTCTGGGGCCAACGTCCTGACTTAC.